This entry describes one T cell receptor beta chain. Method: immunoSEQ multiplex PCR; TCRdb's copy keeps in-frame clones and lacks some. The sample lists 290,000 or so clones, roughly 86% occurring once. The data are from a study of blood T cell repertoires in COVID-19. The receptor was isolated from a woman younger than 35 who had recovered from COVID-19. Material: PBMCs or T cells enriched from blood (not recorded which).

In DNA, the CDR3 is TGTGCCAGTAGTATGGTGGGCGGGAGCTCCTACGAGCAGTACTTC. This translates into CASSMVGGSSYEQYF. The V call is TRBV19, the J call TRBJ2-7; 7 positions agree with TRBD2. The ends lost 3 bases at V and 0 bases at J; junction bases unmatched: 5. The CDR3 has 15 amino acids. CDR1 and CDR2 from the germline V gene are LNHDA and SQIVND (reference sequence).